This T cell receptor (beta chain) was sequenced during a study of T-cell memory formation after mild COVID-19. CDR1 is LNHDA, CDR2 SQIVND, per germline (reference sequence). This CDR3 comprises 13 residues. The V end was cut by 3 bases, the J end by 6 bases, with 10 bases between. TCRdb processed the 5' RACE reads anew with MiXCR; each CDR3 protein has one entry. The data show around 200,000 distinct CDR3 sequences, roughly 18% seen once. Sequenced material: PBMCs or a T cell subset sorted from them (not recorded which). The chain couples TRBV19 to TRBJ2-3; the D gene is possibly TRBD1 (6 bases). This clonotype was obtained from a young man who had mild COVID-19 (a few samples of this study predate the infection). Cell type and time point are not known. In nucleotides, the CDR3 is TGTGCCAGTAGTATTGGGGGCGGGGATACGCAGTATTTT. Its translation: CASSIGGGDTQYF. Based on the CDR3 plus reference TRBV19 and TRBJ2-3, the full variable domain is DGGITQSPKYLFRKEGQNVTLSCEQNLNHDAMYWYRQDPGQGLRLIYYSQIVNDFQKGDIAEGYSVSREKKESFPLTVTSAQKNPTAFYLCASSIGGGDTQYFGPGTRLTVL.